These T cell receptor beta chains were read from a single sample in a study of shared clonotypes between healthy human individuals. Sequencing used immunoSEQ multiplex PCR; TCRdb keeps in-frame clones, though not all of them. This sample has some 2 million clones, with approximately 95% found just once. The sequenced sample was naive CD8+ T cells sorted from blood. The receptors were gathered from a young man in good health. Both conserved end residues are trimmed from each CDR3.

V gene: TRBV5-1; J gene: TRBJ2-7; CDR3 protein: ASSLGPSTEQY
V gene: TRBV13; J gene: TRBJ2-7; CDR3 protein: ASSLRDASYEQY
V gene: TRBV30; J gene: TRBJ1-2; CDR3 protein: AWSVPAGTGGLANYGYT
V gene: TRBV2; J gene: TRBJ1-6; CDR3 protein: ASGRPLEEDNSPLH
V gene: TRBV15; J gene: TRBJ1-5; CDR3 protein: ATSLKTGASIWDQPQH
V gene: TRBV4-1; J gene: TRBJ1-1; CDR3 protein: ASSQDYGTGGTEAF
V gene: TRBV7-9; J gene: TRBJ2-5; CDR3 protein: ASSSPFGSGETQY
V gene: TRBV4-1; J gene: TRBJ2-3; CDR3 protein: ASSQWADTQY
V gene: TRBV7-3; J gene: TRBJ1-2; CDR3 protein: ASSFSGTGAYGYT
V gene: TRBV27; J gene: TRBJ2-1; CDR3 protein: ASIPDSIANEQF
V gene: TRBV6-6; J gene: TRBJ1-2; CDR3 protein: ASSYNGALSGYT
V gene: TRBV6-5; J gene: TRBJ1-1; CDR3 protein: ASSYPGTGTEAF
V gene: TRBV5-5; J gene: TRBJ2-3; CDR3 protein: ASSLVVAGDSTDTQY
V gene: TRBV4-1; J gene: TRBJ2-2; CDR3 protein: ASSQDEWEGDTGELF
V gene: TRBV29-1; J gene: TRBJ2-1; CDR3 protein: SVSSGSHNEQF
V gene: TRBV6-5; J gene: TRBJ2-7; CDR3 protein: ASSPTSSASYEQY
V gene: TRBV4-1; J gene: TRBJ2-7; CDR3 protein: ASSPGSGRFEQY
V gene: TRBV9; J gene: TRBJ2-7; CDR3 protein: ASSSSGDEQY